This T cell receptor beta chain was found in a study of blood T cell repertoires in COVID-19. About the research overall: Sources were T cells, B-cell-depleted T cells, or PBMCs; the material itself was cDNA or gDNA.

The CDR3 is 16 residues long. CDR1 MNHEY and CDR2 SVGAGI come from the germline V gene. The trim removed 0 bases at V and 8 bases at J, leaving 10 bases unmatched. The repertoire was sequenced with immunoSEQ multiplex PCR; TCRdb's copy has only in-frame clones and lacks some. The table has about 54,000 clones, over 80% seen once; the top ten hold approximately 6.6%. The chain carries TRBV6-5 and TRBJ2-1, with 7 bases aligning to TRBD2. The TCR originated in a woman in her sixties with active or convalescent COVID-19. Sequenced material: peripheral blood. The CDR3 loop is CASSYSWTRTIDEQFF. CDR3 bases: TGTGCCAGCAGTTACTCGTGGACTAGGACTATCGATGAGCAGTTCTTC.